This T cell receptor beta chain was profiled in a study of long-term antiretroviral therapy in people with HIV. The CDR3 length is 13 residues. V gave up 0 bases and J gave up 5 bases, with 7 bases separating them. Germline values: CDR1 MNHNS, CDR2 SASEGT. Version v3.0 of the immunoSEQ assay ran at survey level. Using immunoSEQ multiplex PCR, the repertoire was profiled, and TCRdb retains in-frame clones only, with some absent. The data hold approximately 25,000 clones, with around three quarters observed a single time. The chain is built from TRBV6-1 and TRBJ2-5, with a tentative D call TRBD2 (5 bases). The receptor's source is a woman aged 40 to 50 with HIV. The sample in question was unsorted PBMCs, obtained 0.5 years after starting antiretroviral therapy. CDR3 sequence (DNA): TGTGCCAGCAGTGAAGCGGGCGGGGAGACCCAGTACTTC. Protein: CASSEAGGETQYF.